This TCR beta chain was recovered during a study of blood T cells in healthy people across ages. V dropped 2 bases and J dropped 3; count of bases not matched to a gene: 2. Germline CDR1 SGHRS, CDR2 YFSETQ. There are 15 residues in the CDR3. A sample-barcoded 5' primer and a J-beta primer mix were used in a second PCR of about 7 to 12 cycles. Every single cDNA molecule received a tag from a template-switch adaptor with 12 random nucleotides. Using its own MiXCR run on the 5' RACE reads, TCRdb lists one record per CDR3 protein. The table has 650,000 to 1,000,000 distinct CDR3 sequences, about 34% seen once; the top ten hold roughly 13%. Samples each yielded at least 5 micrograms of total RNA.

The chain employs TRBV5-1 and TRBJ2-2; 9 nucleotides align to TRBD2. The receptor was derived from a man aged 18 to 30 in good health. Specimen: blood. The CDR3 is CASSFLAGDTGELFF. CDR3 coding DNA: TGCGCCAGCAGCTTTTTAGCGGGAGACACCGGGGAGCTGTTTTTT.